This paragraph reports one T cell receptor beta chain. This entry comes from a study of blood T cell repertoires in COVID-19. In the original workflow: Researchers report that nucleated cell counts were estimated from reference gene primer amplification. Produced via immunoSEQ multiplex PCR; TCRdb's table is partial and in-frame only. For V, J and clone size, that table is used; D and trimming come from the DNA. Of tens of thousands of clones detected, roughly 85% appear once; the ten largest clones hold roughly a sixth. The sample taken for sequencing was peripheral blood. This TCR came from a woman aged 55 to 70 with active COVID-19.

The CDR3 reads CASSQDSWFANTGELFF. CDR3 in DNA: TGTGCCAGCAGCCAAGATAGTTGGTTCGCGAACACCGGGGAGCTGTTTTTT. The chain is built from TRBV14 and TRBJ2-2; no definite D call. V was cut by 0 bases and J by 0 bases, with 11 bases left in between. The CDR3 sequence is 17 residues long. The V gene's germline CDR1 is SGHDN and CDR2 FVKESK.